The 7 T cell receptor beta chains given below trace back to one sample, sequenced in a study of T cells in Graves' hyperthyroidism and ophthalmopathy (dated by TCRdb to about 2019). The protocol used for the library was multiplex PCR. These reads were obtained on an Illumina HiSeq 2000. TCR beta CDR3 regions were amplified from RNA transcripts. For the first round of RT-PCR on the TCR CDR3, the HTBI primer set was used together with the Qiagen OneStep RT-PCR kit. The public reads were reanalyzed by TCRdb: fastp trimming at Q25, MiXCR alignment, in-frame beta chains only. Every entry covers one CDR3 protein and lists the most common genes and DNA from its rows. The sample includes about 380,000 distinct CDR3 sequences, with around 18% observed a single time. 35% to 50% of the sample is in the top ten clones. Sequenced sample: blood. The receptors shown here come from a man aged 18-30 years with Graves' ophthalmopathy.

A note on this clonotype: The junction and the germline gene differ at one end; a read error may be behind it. The chain's CDR3 is CASSERTGLAGETQYF. DNA for the CDR3: TGTGCCAGTAGTGAGCGGACAGGCCTTGCAGGAGAGACCCAGTACTTC. This sequence joins TRBV6-1 and TRBJ2-5, with 7 bases fitting TRBD1. The CDR3 runs to 16 residues. The germline gives CDR1 MNHNS, CDR2 SASEGT.

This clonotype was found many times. The CDR3 protein is CASSQDGRGGQYGYTF. Written as DNA, the CDR3 is TGTGCCAGCAGCCAAGATGGTCGGGGGGGGCAGTATGGCTACACCTTC. This sequence joins TRBV3-1 and TRBJ1-2; tentative D call: TRBD1 (6 bases). Trimming shortened V by 0 bases and J by 5 bases, and 16 bases separated the two germline ends. There are 16 residues in the CDR3. Germline V gene lookup returns CDR1 LGHDT and CDR2 YNNKEL (reference sequence). The full variable domain, in which reference TRBV3-1 and TRBJ1-2 provide the parts outside the CDR3, is DTAVSQTPKYLVTQMGNDKSIKCEQNLGHDTMYWYKQDSKKFLKIMFSYNNKELIINETVPNRFSPKSPDKAHLNLHINSLELGDSAVYFCASSQDGRGGQYGYTFGSGTRLTVV.

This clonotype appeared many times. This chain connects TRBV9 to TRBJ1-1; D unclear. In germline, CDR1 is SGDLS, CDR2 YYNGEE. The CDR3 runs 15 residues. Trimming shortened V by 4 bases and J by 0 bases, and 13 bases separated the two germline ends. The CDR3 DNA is TGTGCCAGCAGCCCCAAGCTTGTGCTGAACACTGAAGCTTTCTTT. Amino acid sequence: CASSPKLVLNTEAFF. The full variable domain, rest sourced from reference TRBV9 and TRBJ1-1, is DSGVTQTPKHLITATGQRVTLRCSPRSGDLSVYWYQQSLDQGLQFLIQYYNGEERAKGNILERFSAQQFPDLHSELNLSSLELGDSALYFCASSPKLVLNTEAFFGQGTRLTVV.

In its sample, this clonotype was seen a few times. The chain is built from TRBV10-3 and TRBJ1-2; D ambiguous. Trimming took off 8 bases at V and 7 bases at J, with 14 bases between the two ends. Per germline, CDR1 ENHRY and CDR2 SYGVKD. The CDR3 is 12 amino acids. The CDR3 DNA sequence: TGTGCCATCTTGGGGAGAGGAGGTGGCTACACCTTC. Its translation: CAILGRGGGYTF.

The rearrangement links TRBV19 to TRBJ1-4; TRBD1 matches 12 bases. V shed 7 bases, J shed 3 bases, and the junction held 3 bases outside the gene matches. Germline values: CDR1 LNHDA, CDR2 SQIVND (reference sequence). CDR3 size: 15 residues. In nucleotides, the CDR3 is TGTGCCAGTACCGGGACAGGGGGCCCTAATGAAAAACTGTTTTTT. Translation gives CASTGTGGPNEKLFF.

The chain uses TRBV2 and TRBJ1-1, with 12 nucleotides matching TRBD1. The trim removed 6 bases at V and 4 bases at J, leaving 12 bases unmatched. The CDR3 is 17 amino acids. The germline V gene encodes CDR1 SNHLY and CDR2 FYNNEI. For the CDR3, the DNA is TGTGCCAGCAGCGCCCACCGGGACAGGGGGCTACGCACTGAAGCTTTCTTT. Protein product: CASSAHRDRGLRTEAFF.

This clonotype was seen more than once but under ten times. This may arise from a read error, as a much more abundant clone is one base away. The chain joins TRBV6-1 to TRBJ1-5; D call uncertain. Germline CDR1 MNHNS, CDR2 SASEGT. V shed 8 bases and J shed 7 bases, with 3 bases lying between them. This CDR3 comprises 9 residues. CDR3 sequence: CASGQPQHF. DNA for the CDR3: TGTGCCAGCGGACAGCCCCAGCATTTT.